This TCR beta chain was captured in a study of cytomegalovirus exposure and HLA in healthy donors. Study-wide results and caveats: A later analysis reportedly identified an Asian-associated ancestry cluster as carrying fewer N-insertions than the approximately 670-donor mean. Sequencing artifact likely explains a cluster of highly shared sequence variants. TCR association rates varied by HLA locus in a later analysis, with DRB1 highest and HLA-C lowest. Information on immune exposure was restricted to one variable (CMV serostatus).

Germline V gives CDR1 SGHDN, CDR2 FVKESK. The V and J ends lost 3 bases and 1 base, in that order; junction bases with no gene match: 12. The CDR3 totals 17 residues. Primers included in the PCR were 60 Vbeta and 13 Jbeta primers. Generated by immunoSEQ multiplex PCR, the TCRdb table keeps only in-frame clones and is missing some. Of 150,000 to 200,000 clones listed, around two thirds are singletons. This clone has a handful of counts. Its matching antigen is unknown. This clonotype was sampled from a man aged 25 to 40 in good health and CMV-seropositive. The chain recombines TRBV14 with TRBJ2-7; TRBD1 matches at 7 bases. The specimen was PBMCs. The CDR3 nucleotides read TGTGCCAGCAGCCAGCGATCCGGGACAGCTTTTTCCTACGAGCAGTACTTC. It translates to CASSQRSGTAFSYEQYF.